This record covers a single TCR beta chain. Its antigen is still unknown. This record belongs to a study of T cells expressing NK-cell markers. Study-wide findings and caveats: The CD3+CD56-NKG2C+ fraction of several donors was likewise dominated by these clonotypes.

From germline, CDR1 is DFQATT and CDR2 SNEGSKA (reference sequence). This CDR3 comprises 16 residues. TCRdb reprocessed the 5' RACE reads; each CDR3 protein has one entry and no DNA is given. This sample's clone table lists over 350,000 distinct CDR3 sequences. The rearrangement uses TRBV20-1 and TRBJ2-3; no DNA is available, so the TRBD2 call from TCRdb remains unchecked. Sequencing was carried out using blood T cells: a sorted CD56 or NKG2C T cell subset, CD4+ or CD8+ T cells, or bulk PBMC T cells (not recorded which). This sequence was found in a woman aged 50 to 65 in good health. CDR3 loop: CSAPTSGRAIGDTQYF.